Presented here are 24 T cell receptor beta chains from one specimen sequenced in a study of blood T cell repertoires in COVID-19. Profiling relied on immunoSEQ multiplex PCR, and the TCRdb table lists in-frame clones only, not all of them. The profile shows about 220,000 clones, 83% of them singletons. The sequencing sample was made of PBMCs or T cells enriched from blood (not recorded which). These receptors all come from a woman aged 45-60 years who had been exposed to COVID-19.

The chain links TRBV19 to TRBJ1-6; D ambiguous. V lost 4 bases and J 3 bases, leaving 10 bases between the germline ends. Germline V gene lookup returns CDR1 LNHDA and CDR2 SQIVND (reference sequence). This CDR3 comprises 15 residues. CDR3 DNA sequence: TGTGCCAGTAGTACCCGACTTTACTATAATTCACCCCTCCACTTT. Encoded protein: CASSTRLYYNSPLHF.

The chain employs TRBV12-3 or TRBV12-4 and TRBJ2-1; 7 bases match TRBD1. J was trimmed by 5 bases and V by 5 bases; bases with no gene match: 3. CDR3 length: 13 amino acids. The CDR3 sequence is CASSHRGDNEQFF. The CDR3 DNA reads TGTGCCAGCAGTCACAGGGGAGACAATGAGCAGTTCTTC.

The chain uses TRBV12-3 or TRBV12-4 and TRBJ2-5, with 8 nucleotides matching TRBD2. The ends lost 5 bases at V and 4 bases at J; junction bases unmatched: 3. This CDR3 contains 13 residues. The CDR3 protein is CASSAGGRETQYF. CDR3 in DNA: TGTGCCAGCAGTGCGGGGGGTAGAGAGACCCAGTACTTC.

The chain joins TRBV13 to TRBJ1-2, with 9 bases that match TRBD1. The germline V gene has CDR1 PRHDT and CDR2 FYEKMQ (reference sequence). J lost 8 bases, V lost 0 bases, and 10 bases had no gene match. The CDR3 covers 16 residues. The CDR3 protein is CASSLGTGGPALGYTF. CDR3 DNA sequence: TGTGCCAGCAGCTTAGGGACAGGGGGGCCCGCATTAGGCTACACCTTC.

This clone was observed a handful of times. CDR3 protein: CASSLAVGGGPYEQFF. CDR3 nucleotide sequence: TGTGCCAGCAGCTTAGCGGTAGGGGGGGGCCCCTATGAGCAGTTCTTC. The J gene is TRBJ2-1, the V gene TRBV7-6; tentatively, D is TRBD2 (7 bases). Germline V gene data show CDR1 as SGHVS and CDR2 as FNYEAQ. Trimming pared 0 bases from V and 8 bases from J, leaving 17 bases between. There are 16 residues in the CDR3.

This chain connects TRBV11-3 to TRBJ2-2, with D possibly TRBD1 on 6 matching bases. The CDR3 length is 15 residues. The germline CDR1 and CDR2 sequences are SGHNT and YENEEA. Trimming pared 1 base from V and 4 bases from J, leaving 10 bases between. The CDR3 DNA follows: TGTGCCAGCAGCTTAGGGGGGCCGGGCACCGGGGAGCTGTTTTTT. Amino acid sequence: CASSLGGPGTGELFF. The variable domain in full, completed from reference TRBV11-3 and TRBJ2-2, reads EAGVVQSPRYKIIEKKQPVAFWCNPISGHNTLYWYLQNLGQGPELLIRYENEEAVDDSQLPKDRFSAERLKGVDSTLKIQPAELGDSAVYLCASSLGGPGTGELFFGEGSRLTVL.

The chain links TRBV7-2 to TRBJ2-3; 8 bases match TRBD2. The CDR3 spans 15 residues. J was trimmed by 1 base and V by 3 bases; bases with no gene match: 3. CDR1 is SGHTA and CDR2 is FQGNSA in the germline V gene. Here the CDR3 DNA reads TGTGCCAGCAGCTTGATCGGGGGGGGCACAGATACGCAGTATTTT. This codes for CASSLIGGGTDTQYF. Variable domain in full (rest from reference TRBV7-2 and TRBJ2-3): GAGVSQSPSNKVTEKGKDVELRCDPISGHTALYWYRQSLGQGLEFLIYFQGNSAPDKSGLPSDRFSAERTGGSVSTLTIQRTQQEDSAVYLCASSLIGGGTDTQYFGPGTRLTVL.

This clone occurred a few times. In nucleotides, the CDR3 is TGTGCCAGCAGCCAAGATTCTAGCACGTACGAGCAGTACTTC. It translates to CASSQDSSTYEQYF. The chain has TRBV4-2 and TRBJ2-7; D is perhaps TRBD2 (5 bases). In germline, CDR1 is LGHNA, CDR2 YNFKEQ. V was shortened by 0 bases and J by 4 bases, with 10 bases between the two germline ends. The CDR3 totals 14 residues.

This clone has just one count. CDR3 in DNA: TGTGCCAGCAGCCCCGCGGCAGTCCCCGGGGAGCTGTTTTTT. It codes for CASSPAAVPGELFF. The V call is TRBV3-1 (or the pseudogene TRBV3-2), the J call TRBJ2-2; D call uncertain. Trimming took off 4 bases at V and 6 bases at J, with 12 bases between the two ends. The V gene's germline CDR1 is LGHDT and CDR2 YNNKEL (reference sequence). This CDR3 is built from 14 residues.

The chain links TRBV13 to TRBJ1-4, with D possibly being TRBD1 (6 bases). CDR3 length equals 15 residues. V lost 4 bases, J lost 4 bases, and 13 bases lay in between. Germline CDR1 PRHDT, CDR2 FYEKMQ (reference sequence). This CDR3 reads CASSSRQDLNEKLFF. In DNA form, the CDR3 reads TGTGCCAGCAGCTCGCGACAGGACCTTAATGAAAAACTGTTTTTT.

The V and J genes are TRBV10-1 and TRBJ1-6, with a tentative D call TRBD1 (6 bases). V lost 6 bases and J lost 3, with 9 bases in between. Per the germline V gene, CDR1 is WNHNN and CDR2 is SYGVQD (reference sequence). This CDR3 contains 14 residues. CDR3 nucleotide sequence: TGCGCCAGCAGCCAGGACAGCTATAATTCACCCCTCCACTTT. Residues: CASSQDSYNSPLHF.

The rearrangement uses TRBV7-2 and TRBJ2-2; D perhaps matches TRBD2 (5 bases). The CDR3 spans 16 residues. CDR1 is SGHTA and CDR2 is FQGNSA in the germline V gene. V was pared by 1 base and J by 4 bases, with 13 bases between. The CDR3 DNA reads TGTGCCAGCAGCTTAGACCCTGCCCGGGGCACCGGGGAGCTGTTTTTT. Protein product: CASSLDPARGTGELFF.

This chain links TRBV7-2 with TRBJ1-5; 9 nucleotides match TRBD1. After removal of 4 bases from V and 5 bases from J, the junction contained 3 bases not matched to a gene. CDR3 length: 14 residues. Germline V CDR1 and CDR2: SGHTA, FQGNSA. This CDR3 reads CASSSGTGHQPQHF. The CDR3, as DNA: TGTGCCAGCAGCTCCGGGACAGGGCATCAGCCCCAGCATTTT.

The chain combines TRBV27 with TRBJ2-3, with D perhaps matching TRBD2 (7 bases). This CDR3 is built from 18 residues. Looked up from germline, CDR1 is MNHEY and CDR2 is SMNVEV (reference sequence). The V end lost 7 bases, the J end lost 3 bases, and 26 bases lay between the germline ends. The CDR3 here is CASNPFPFGGGDTDTQYF. The CDR3 coding sequence is TGTGCCAGCAACCCTTTTCCTTTTGGAGGGGGGGATACAGATACGCAGTATTTT.

The chain is built from TRBV6-5 and TRBJ2-7; 8 bases map to TRBD2. The CDR3 is 13 amino acids. Unmatched junction bases numbered 6, after V lost 5 bases and J lost 6 bases. Germline V CDR1 and CDR2: MNHEY, SVGAGI. The CDR3: CASSPFRGGEQYF. CDR3 coding DNA: TGTGCCAGCAGTCCCTTTCGGGGGGGCGAGCAGTACTTC.

V and J are TRBV11-2 and TRBJ1-2; D possibly corresponds to TRBD1 (6 bases). Trimming pared 4 bases from V and 2 bases from J, leaving 14 bases between. From germline, CDR1 is SGHAT and CDR2 FQNNGV. This CDR3 region has 15 residues. The CDR3 protein is CASSSPRGGNYGYTF. The CDR3 DNA sequence: TGTGCCAGCAGCTCCCCTAGGGGGGGGAACTATGGCTACACCTTC.

The chain links TRBV28 to TRBJ1-6; the match to TRBD1 covers 11 bases. CDR3 length: 17 residues. In germline, CDR1 is MDHEN, CDR2 SYDVKM. The J segment lost 9 bases and the V segment lost 2 bases, leaving 9 bases of the junction unmatched. The CDR3 DNA reads TGTGCCAGCAGTTTAGGGTCGGGGACAGGGGGTAGTTCACCCCTCCACTTT. As protein: CASSLGSGTGGSSPLHF. The variable domain in full, with the rest retrieved from reference TRBV28 and TRBJ1-6, is DVKVTQSSRYLVKRTGEKVFLECVQDMDHENMFWYRQDPGLGLRLIYFSYDVKMKEKGDIPEGYSVSREKKERFSLILESASTNQTSMYLCASSLGSGTGGSSPLHFGNGTRLTVT.

This clone is a singleton in its sample. The chain has TRBV20-1 and TRBJ2-1; D unresolved. The CDR3 covers 10 residues. Germline values: CDR1 DFQATT, CDR2 SNEGSKA (reference sequence). Between the trimmed V and J ends, which lost 6 bases and 8 bases, there was a span of 8 bases. The CDR3 region has the DNA TGCAGTGCCGCGGCGGATGAGCAGTTCTTC. This translates into CSAAADEQFF.

This clone was counted many times. The chain has TRBV5-1 and TRBJ1-4; D call uncertain. Germline V gene data show CDR1 as SGHRS and CDR2 as YFSETQ. The CDR3 consists of 13 residues. Trimming left V 0 bases short and J 7 bases short, with 7 bases between. CDR3 DNA sequence: TGCGCCAGCAGCTTGGAATCCCGTGAAAAACTGTTTTTT. It translates to CASSLESREKLFF.

The chain combines TRBV6-5 with TRBJ1-2; 8 bases line up with TRBD1. Germline V gene lookup returns CDR1 MNHEY and CDR2 SVGAGI. With V trimmed by 5 bases and J by 8 bases, 10 bases remained unmatched. This CDR3 spans 14 amino acids. CDR3 DNA: TGTGCCAGCAGTCCGGCTAGTACAGGGGGAGGCTACACCTTC. The encoded protein is CASSPASTGGGYTF.

The V gene is TRBV3-1 (or the pseudogene TRBV3-2), the J gene TRBJ2-3, with TRBD2 matching 10 bases. The ends lost 0 bases at V and 7 bases at J; junction bases unmatched: 7. Germline V lookup: CDR1 LGHDT, CDR2 YNNKEL (reference sequence). This CDR3 has 16 residues. CDR3 DNA: TGTGCCAGCAGCCAAGATCTCAGCGGGGGGGCCCATACGCAGTATTTT. Its protein product is CASSQDLSGGAHTQYF.

The V gene is TRBV11-2, the J gene TRBJ2-3, with TRBD1 identical over 9 bases. J was trimmed by 1 base and V by 4 bases; bases with no gene match: 15. The CDR3 has 19 amino acids. Germline CDR1 and CDR2: SGHAT and FQNNGV. CDR3 in amino acids: CASSSHPPGQGRGTDTQYF. As DNA, the CDR3 is TGTGCCAGCAGCTCGCACCCGCCCGGACAGGGGCGAGGCACAGATACGCAGTATTTT.

This clone showed up just once. The chain couples TRBV12-5 to TRBJ2-3; D perhaps matches TRBD1 (6 bases). The CDR3 runs to 15 residues. Germline values: CDR1 LGHNT, CDR2 FRNRAP. Trimming shortened V by 1 base and J by 6 bases, and 14 bases separated the two germline ends. Here the CDR3 reads CASGLDRGGRDTQYF. In nucleotides, the CDR3 is TGTGCTAGTGGTTTGGATAGAGGGGGTCGGGATACGCAGTATTTT. The full variable domain, with the rest looked up from reference TRBV12-5 and TRBJ2-3, is DARVTQTPRHKVTEMGQEVTMRCQPILGHNTVFWYRQTMMQGLELLAYFRNRAPLDDSGMPKDRFSAEMPDATLATLKIQPSEPRDSAVYFCASGLDRGGRDTQYFGPGTRLTVL.

The V and J genes are TRBV19 and TRBJ2-1; tentative D call: TRBD1 (5 bases). Deletions cut 2 bases from V and 9 bases from J, with 11 bases between. The V gene's germline CDR1 is LNHDA and CDR2 SQIVND (reference sequence). This CDR3 has 13 residues. Here the CDR3 reads CASSIKQAGEQFF. The CDR3 nucleotides are TGTGCCAGTAGTATAAAACAGGCCGGTGAGCAGTTCTTC.